A selection of T cell receptor beta chains follows, all from one sample in a study of T cells in localized non-small cell lung cancer. The protocol was immunoSEQ multiplex PCR, while the TCRdb copy is restricted to in-frame clones and leaves out a portion. The table shows around 33,000 clones, with around 79% occurring only once. The source was peripheral blood, collected before any cancer treatment. These receptors originate from a male donor aged 60 or older with stage III squamous cell lung carcinoma. Each CDR3 is given with its conserved first and last residue. Each record gives: clone size, V gene, D gene, J gene, CDR3 DNA, CDR3 protein. The D gene is left open where the match is weak. A row's size may be missing; if present it is once, few, many or a size class.

clone size: .; V gene: TRBV6-1; D gene: .; J gene: TRBJ2-2; CDR3 DNA: TGTGCCAGCAGCAGAACGACCGGGGAGCTGTTTTTT; CDR3 protein: CASSRTTGELFF
clone size: .; V gene: TRBV6-5; D gene: .; J gene: TRBJ1-1; CDR3 DNA: TGTGCCAGCAGTTACTCTAGCAGGGGCGGCACTGAAGCTTTCTTT; CDR3 protein: CASSYSSRGGTEAFF
clone size: .; V gene: TRBV30; D gene: .; J gene: TRBJ1-2; CDR3 DNA: TGTGCCTGTTTTCGTGGACGGACAGCCGATGGCTACACCTTC; CDR3 protein: CACFRGRTADGYTF
clone size: .; V gene: TRBV5-8; D gene: .; J gene: TRBJ2-1; CDR3 DNA: TGTGCCAGCAGCTTGGGAGGGGTATCGTTCGGTGAGCAGTTCTTC; CDR3 protein: CASSLGGVSFGEQFF
clone size: .; V gene: TRBV4-1; D gene: .; J gene: TRBJ1-3; CDR3 DNA: TGCGCCAGCAGCCAAGGACGGCTGCGTGATAGGAACACCATATATTTT; CDR3 protein: CASSQGRLRDRNTIYF
clone size: few; V gene: TRBV9; D gene: TRBD2; J gene: TRBJ2-2; CDR3 DNA: TGTGCCAGCAGCCCGTGGGGATCAGCGGGAGGGACCGGGGAGCTGTTTTTT; CDR3 protein: CASSPWGSAGGTGELFF
clone size: .; V gene: TRBV5-4; D gene: TRBD1; J gene: TRBJ2-5; CDR3 DNA: TGTGCCAGCAGCTTGGAACAGGGGGCGGGAGCCCAGTACTTC; CDR3 protein: CASSLEQGAGAQYF
clone size: .; V gene: TRBV5-1; D gene: TRBD1; J gene: TRBJ2-5; CDR3 DNA: TGCGCCAGCAGCTTCGCGTCTACAGGGGTTCAAGAGACCCAGTACTTC; CDR3 protein: CASSFASTGVQETQYF
clone size: .; V gene: TRBV6-5; D gene: .; J gene: TRBJ1-5; CDR3 DNA: TGTGCCAGCGGCGGCCTTAATCAGCCCCAGCATTTT; CDR3 protein: CASGGLNQPQHF
clone size: .; V gene: TRBV29-1; D gene: .; J gene: TRBJ2-7; CDR3 DNA: TGCAGCGCGGCCTTGGCAGGGGACGGCGAGCAGTACTTC; CDR3 protein: CSAALAGDGEQYF
clone size: .; V gene: TRBV29-1; D gene: .; J gene: TRBJ1-5; CDR3 DNA: TGCAGCGTTGGGACCGCAAATCAGCCCCAGCATTTT; CDR3 protein: CSVGTANQPQHF
clone size: .; V gene: TRBV27; D gene: TRBD1; J gene: TRBJ1-6; CDR3 DNA: TGTGCCAGCAGGACAGGGGATTCACCCCTCCACTTT; CDR3 protein: CASRTGDSPLHF
clone size: .; V gene: TRBV30; D gene: .; J gene: TRBJ1-5; CDR3 DNA: TGTGCCTGGAGGGGGACGGGAGCCAATCAGCCCCAGCATTTT; CDR3 protein: CAWRGTGANQPQHF
clone size: .; V gene: TRBV7-2; D gene: TRBD1; J gene: TRBJ1-5; CDR3 DNA: TGTGCCAGCAGCTTGACAGGGGGCAATCAGCCCCAGCATTTT; CDR3 protein: CASSLTGGNQPQHF
clone size: .; V gene: TRBV10-2; D gene: .; J gene: TRBJ1-1; CDR3 DNA: TGCGCCAGCAGTGGGGGACACACTGAAGCTTTCTTT; CDR3 protein: CASSGGHTEAFF
clone size: .; V gene: TRBV7-7; D gene: .; J gene: TRBJ1-6; CDR3 DNA: TGTGCCAGCAGCTTAGCAACAAATTCACCCCTCCACTTT; CDR3 protein: CASSLATNSPLHF
clone size: .; V gene: TRBV12-5; D gene: TRBD2; J gene: TRBJ2-1; CDR3 DNA: TGTGCTAGTGGTTTGGGACTAGCGGGAAGAGGGGATGAGCAGTTCTTC; CDR3 protein: CASGLGLAGRGDEQFF
clone size: .; V gene: TRBV20-1; D gene: .; J gene: TRBJ1-2; CDR3 DNA: TGCAGTGCTGCCCAGGGGATAGGCTACACCTTC; CDR3 protein: CSAAQGIGYTF
clone size: .; V gene: TRBV9; D gene: .; J gene: TRBJ2-7; CDR3 DNA: TGTGCCAGCAGCGTCTCGGGCAGGTCATCCTACGAGCAGTACTTC; CDR3 protein: CASSVSGRSSYEQYF
clone size: .; V gene: TRBV25-1; D gene: TRBD1; J gene: TRBJ2-3; CDR3 DNA: TGTGCCAGCAGTGACCCACGACAGGGTGCAGATACGCAGTATTTT; CDR3 protein: CASSDPRQGADTQYF
clone size: .; V gene: TRBV15; D gene: .; J gene: TRBJ1-6; CDR3 DNA: TGTGCCACCAGCAGAGATGGGGATGACAACTCACCCCTCCACTTT; CDR3 protein: CATSRDGDDNSPLHF
clone size: .; V gene: TRBV2; D gene: .; J gene: TRBJ2-5; CDR3 DNA: TGTGCCAGCAGTGCCTCTAGCGCTCCGGGGACCCAGTACTTC; CDR3 protein: CASSASSAPGTQYF
clone size: .; V gene: TRBV4-1; D gene: .; J gene: TRBJ2-3; CDR3 DNA: TGCGCCAGCAGCCAGGGGGTTTCTAGCACAGATACGCAGTATTTT; CDR3 protein: CASSQGVSSTDTQYF
clone size: .; V gene: TRBV19; D gene: TRBD1; J gene: TRBJ1-5; CDR3 DNA: TGTGCCAGTTCCCAGGGGGGTTATAGCAATCAGCCCCAGCATTTT; CDR3 protein: CASSQGGYSNQPQHF
clone size: .; V gene: TRBV10-1; D gene: .; J gene: TRBJ1-1; CDR3 DNA: TGCGCCAGCAGTGCGTCTCGTGGCCCGGACACTGAAGCTTTCTTT; CDR3 protein: CASSASRGPDTEAFF
clone size: .; V gene: TRBV9; D gene: TRBD2; J gene: TRBJ2-7; CDR3 DNA: TGTGCCAGCAGCCCCCCCGGGACTAGCGCGGTGGAGCAGTACTTC; CDR3 protein: CASSPPGTSAVEQYF
clone size: .; V gene: TRBV11-2; D gene: .; J gene: TRBJ2-2; CDR3 DNA: TGTGCCAGCAGCTACTACAGGAACACCGGGGAGCTGTTTTTT; CDR3 protein: CASSYYRNTGELFF
clone size: few; V gene: TRBV7-9; D gene: .; J gene: TRBJ2-5; CDR3 DNA: TGTGCCAGCAGCTTGGCCTTAGGGGGTGAGACCCAGTACTTC; CDR3 protein: CASSLALGGETQYF
clone size: .; V gene: TRBV7-2; D gene: TRBD1; J gene: TRBJ2-5; CDR3 DNA: TGTGCCAGCAGCTGGCGGACAGGGAGTGAGACCCAGTACTTC; CDR3 protein: CASSWRTGSETQYF
clone size: .; V gene: TRBV5-6; D gene: TRBD1; J gene: TRBJ1-2; CDR3 DNA: TGTGCCAGCAGCCAGGGGGGCCCTGGCTACACCTTC; CDR3 protein: CASSQGGPGYTF
clone size: once; V gene: TRBV18; D gene: TRBD1; J gene: TRBJ2-7; CDR3 DNA: TGTGCCAGCTCACCGACCGACAGGGTAGGCGAGCAGTACTTC; CDR3 protein: CASSPTDRVGEQYF
clone size: once; V gene: TRBV5-8; D gene: .; J gene: TRBJ1-1; CDR3 DNA: TGTGCCAGCAGCTTGGGTGGGAGGATGAACACTGAAGCTTTCTTT; CDR3 protein: CASSLGGRMNTEAFF
clone size: .; V gene: TRBV4-2; D gene: TRBD1; J gene: TRBJ1-5; CDR3 DNA: TGTGCCAGCAGCCGCGTTGGGACAGACAATCAGCCCCAGCATTTT; CDR3 protein: CASSRVGTDNQPQHF
clone size: .; V gene: TRBV15; D gene: TRBD1; J gene: TRBJ1-5; CDR3 DNA: TGTGCCACCAGCCTGATGGGGGACAGGGGATCGCGGCCCCAGCATTTT; CDR3 protein: CATSLMGDRGSRPQHF
clone size: .; V gene: TRBV7-8; D gene: TRBD1; J gene: TRBJ1-1; CDR3 DNA: TGTGCCAGCAGCCGGGACAGGAACCGTCAATTAATTACTGAAGCTTTCTTT; CDR3 protein: CASSRDRNRQLITEAFF
clone size: .; V gene: TRBV5-4; D gene: TRBD2; J gene: TRBJ2-1; CDR3 DNA: TGTGCCAGCAGCTTGACAGCGGGAGAGGGGGGTGAGCAGTTCTTC; CDR3 protein: CASSLTAGEGGEQFF
clone size: .; V gene: TRBV7-6; D gene: TRBD1; J gene: TRBJ1-1; CDR3 DNA: TGTGCCAGCAGACCGACAGGGATGAGCACTGAAGCTTTCTTT; CDR3 protein: CASRPTGMSTEAFF
clone size: .; V gene: TRBV2; D gene: .; J gene: TRBJ2-7; CDR3 DNA: TGTGCCAGCAGTCGCCCACGCGCCGAGCAGTACTTC; CDR3 protein: CASSRPRAEQYF
clone size: .; V gene: TRBV6-1; D gene: .; J gene: TRBJ1-4; CDR3 DNA: TGTGCCAGCAGTGAACTAGCCGAAAAACTGTTTTTT; CDR3 protein: CASSELAEKLFF
clone size: .; V gene: TRBV13; D gene: .; J gene: TRBJ2-6; CDR3 DNA: TGTGCCAGCAGCTTAGAGACCGGGGCCAACGTCCTGACTTTC; CDR3 protein: CASSLETGANVLTF
clone size: .; V gene: TRBV7-3; D gene: TRBD2; J gene: TRBJ2-7; CDR3 DNA: TGTGCCAGCAGCTTGGGCGGCGGGAGCGAGCAGTACTTC; CDR3 protein: CASSLGGGSEQYF
clone size: once; V gene: TRBV30; D gene: .; J gene: TRBJ2-5; CDR3 DNA: TGTGCCTGGGCGACTGGCCAAGAGACCCAGTACTTC; CDR3 protein: CAWATGQETQYF
clone size: .; V gene: TRBV21-1; D gene: .; J gene: TRBJ2-7; CDR3 DNA: TGTGCCAGCAGCCCAACAATAAAGGGGGTAAGCTCCTACGAGCAGTACTTC; CDR3 protein: CASSPTIKGVSSYEQYF
clone size: .; V gene: TRBV6-1; D gene: .; J gene: TRBJ1-5; CDR3 DNA: TGTGCCAGCAGTGAAGCGGCAGGGGCCATCAATCAGCCCCAGCATTTT; CDR3 protein: CASSEAAGAINQPQHF
clone size: .; V gene: TRBV9; D gene: .; J gene: TRBJ2-7; CDR3 DNA: TGTGCCAGCAGCGTAGGACAGGACTACGAGCAGTACTTC; CDR3 protein: CASSVGQDYEQYF
clone size: .; V gene: TRBV19; D gene: .; J gene: TRBJ2-2; CDR3 DNA: TGTGCCAGTAGTATATGGGCAGGGATGAACACCGGGGAGCTGTTTTTT; CDR3 protein: CASSIWAGMNTGELFF
clone size: .; V gene: TRBV5-4; D gene: .; J gene: TRBJ2-7; CDR3 DNA: TGTGCCAGCAGCTTGGAAGAGGGGCCTTCCGAGCAGTACTTC; CDR3 protein: CASSLEEGPSEQYF
clone size: .; V gene: TRBV9; D gene: TRBD1; J gene: TRBJ2-7; CDR3 DNA: TGTGCCAGCAGCGAGGCCGGGACAGGGTCCCACGAGCAGTACTTC; CDR3 protein: CASSEAGTGSHEQYF
clone size: .; V gene: TRBV30; D gene: .; J gene: TRBJ1-2; CDR3 DNA: TGTGCCTGGGGACATACTAACTATGGCTACACCTTC; CDR3 protein: CAWGHTNYGYTF
clone size: .; V gene: TRBV5-5; D gene: .; J gene: TRBJ2-1; CDR3 DNA: TGTGCCAGCAGCTTGGGGGATCCCGGCAATGAGCAGTTCTTC; CDR3 protein: CASSLGDPGNEQFF
clone size: few; V gene: TRBV4-1; D gene: TRBD2; J gene: TRBJ2-7; CDR3 DNA: TGCGCCAGCAGCCTAGCGGGGGCCTCCTACGAGCAGTACTTC; CDR3 protein: CASSLAGASYEQYF
clone size: .; V gene: TRBV5-4; D gene: .; J gene: TRBJ2-1; CDR3 DNA: TGTGCCAGCAGCTTCGGGGATAGGAATGAGCAGTTCTTC; CDR3 protein: CASSFGDRNEQFF
clone size: once; V gene: TRBV7-2; D gene: .; J gene: TRBJ2-1; CDR3 DNA: TGTGCCAGCAGCTCTCCCACTGGGTACAATGAGCAGTTCTTC; CDR3 protein: CASSSPTGYNEQFF
clone size: .; V gene: TRBV2; D gene: .; J gene: TRBJ1-4; CDR3 DNA: TGTGCCAGCAGTTCGGGACAAAATAATGAAAAACTGTTTTTT; CDR3 protein: CASSSGQNNEKLFF
clone size: .; V gene: TRBV27; D gene: TRBD1; J gene: TRBJ1-2; CDR3 DNA: TGTGCCAGCAGTTTAACCCTCACAGGGGAGTATGGCTACACCTTC; CDR3 protein: CASSLTLTGEYGYTF